This T cell receptor beta chain was documented in a study of cytomegalovirus exposure and HLA in healthy donors. Germline V gene sequence: CDR1 MGHDK, CDR2 SYGVNS. The CDR3 runs to 14 residues. The V and J ends lost 4 bases and 2 bases, in that order; junction bases with no gene match: 2. In the PCR, 60 Vbeta and 13 Jbeta primers were used. TCRdb's table, derived via immunoSEQ multiplex PCR, lists solely in-frame clones and lacks some. The sample lists about 160,000 clones; around 80% were seen once. Study results and caveats: Clonal expansion, a later analysis showed, was greater in HLA-associated TCR beta chains than in equally common others. Association of roughly 18,000 TCR beta sequences with HLA alleles was found at 0.05 false discovery rate in a later analysis. Accurate HLA-A and HLA-B prediction from TCR beta sequences was reported for most subjects.

This clone has a handful of counts. The antigen is not known. What was sequenced was PBMCs. The sequence derives from a male donor in good health and CMV-seronegative. The V gene is TRBV25-1, the J gene TRBJ2-7, with 10 positions matching TRBD2. As DNA, the CDR3 is TGTGCCAGCAGTGGGGGGACTAGCGCCTACGAGCAGTACTTC. It codes for CASSGGTSAYEQYF.